The next 18 T cell receptor beta chains were all read from a single sample in a study of blood T cell repertoires in COVID-19. Here immunoSEQ multiplex PCR was the method, and the copy in TCRdb shows in-frame clones only, minus some. Here the sample spans fewer than 45,000 clones, about 90% being singletons. Sequencing used peripheral blood. Source of these receptors: a woman in her thirties in a cohort sampled during active COVID-19.

This rearrangement joins TRBV20-1 to TRBJ2-1; D is unclear. The CDR3 is made up of 10 amino acids. Trimming removed 5 bases at V and 8 bases at J, with 7 bases between. Germline V gene lookup returns CDR1 DFQATT and CDR2 SNEGSKA (reference sequence). The CDR3, as DNA: TGCAGTGCTCTCCTCGATGAGCAGTTCTTC. This sequence encodes CSALLDEQFF.

This clone occurred a few times. The J gene is TRBJ2-7, the V gene TRBV5-4; TRBD2 might be the D (5 bases). The V and J ends lost 4 bases and 5 bases respectively, with 13 bases between them. Germline V gene sequence: CDR1 SGHNT, CDR2 YYREEE (reference sequence). The CDR3 runs 13 residues. CDR3 residues: CASSLVGVNEQYF. CDR3 DNA: TGTGCCAGCAGCCTCGTCGGGGTGAACGAGCAGTACTTC. The full variable domain, with the rest looked up from reference TRBV5-4 and TRBJ2-7, is ETGVTQSPTHLIKTRGQQVTLRCSSQSGHNTVSWYQQALGQGPQFIFQYYREEENGRGNFPPRFSGLQFPNYSSELNVNALELDDSALYLCASSLVGVNEQYFGPGTRLTVT.

This chain links TRBV5-1 with TRBJ2-5; 9 positions match TRBD1. The CDR3 has 16 residues. The germline gives CDR1 SGHRS, CDR2 YFSETQ. V shed 0 bases, J shed 5 bases, and the junction held 8 bases outside the gene matches. The chain's CDR3 is CASSLGRQGGWETQYF. CDR3 DNA sequence: TGCGCCAGCAGCTTGGGTCGACAGGGGGGCTGGGAGACCCAGTACTTC. Drawing the rest from reference TRBV5-1 and TRBJ2-5, the complete variable domain is KAGVTQTPRYLIKTRGQQVTLSCSPISGHRSVSWYQQTPGQGLQFLFEYFSETQRNKGNFPGRFSGRQFSNSRSEMNVSTLELGDSALYLCASSLGRQGGWETQYFGPGTRLLVL.

The V call is TRBV6-1, the J call TRBJ2-7, with D possibly matching TRBD2 (6 bases). Trimming cost V 0 bases and J 4 bases, with 19 bases left between them. Germline V gives CDR1 MNHNS, CDR2 SASEGT. The CDR3 sequence is 17 residues long. The CDR3 region is CASSEAVGGVPYYEQYF. CDR3 DNA sequence: TGTGCCAGCAGTGAAGCGGTTGGAGGGGTTCCTTATTACGAGCAGTACTTC.

In its sample, this clone was seen a few times. Other DNA sequences in this sample translate to the same CDR3. The J gene is TRBJ2-3, the V gene TRBV6-5; 7 bases match TRBD2. CDR3 length: 14 amino acids. Germline CDR1 reads MNHEY; CDR2 reads SVGAGI. With 9 bases clipped from V and 2 bases from J, the junction kept 8 bases outside the gene matches. CDR3 loop: CASSRDYSTDTQYF. CDR3 nucleotide sequence: TGTGCCAGTAGCCGGGACTACTCCACAGATACGCAGTATTTT.

The chain has TRBV7-2 and TRBJ2-3, with 11 nucleotides matching TRBD2. V lost 5 bases to trimming and J lost 0 bases; unmatched junction nucleotides: 7. Germline values: CDR1 SGHTA, CDR2 FQGNSA. This CDR3 is built from 17 residues. The CDR3 loop is CASSIELAGVSTDTQYF. For the CDR3, the DNA is TGTGCCAGCAGCATAGAACTAGCGGGAGTTAGCACAGATACGCAGTATTTT.

This clone was seen more than once but under ten times. At one end, the junction sequence differs from germline, possibly due to a read error. This chain links TRBV7-2 with TRBJ1-1; D not certain. The germline CDR1 and CDR2 sequences are SGHTA and FQGNSA. The CDR3 consists of 14 residues. The CDR3 reads CASTLGTTNTEAFF. CDR3 DNA: TGTGCCAGCACCTTAGGTACAACGAACACTGAAGCTTTCTTT.

DNA for the CDR3: TGTGCCAGCTCACCACAGAGCCGAGAGACCCAGTACTTC. Its protein product is CASSPQSRETQYF. The rearrangement joins TRBV18 to TRBJ2-5; the D is unclear. Germline CDR1 KGHSH, CDR2 LQKENI. V was clipped by 1 base and J by 4 bases, with 7 bases between them. CDR3 length: 13 amino acids.

V usage is TRBV28 and J usage is TRBJ1-6, with 7 nucleotides matching TRBD1. The CDR3 contains 13 residues. Losses at the gene ends were 7 bases for V and 8 bases for J; bases not matched to a gene: 5. CDR1 and CDR2 (germline): MDHEN, SYDVKM. CDR3 sequence (DNA): TGTGCCAGCAATCAGGGGGTGGATTCACCCCTCCACTTT. Its protein product is CASNQGVDSPLHF.

The chain links TRBV6-5 to TRBJ2-1; 7 bases line up with TRBD1. This CDR3 spans 14 amino acids. Germline V gene sequence: CDR1 MNHEY, CDR2 SVGAGI. V lost 5 bases, J lost 4 bases, and 5 bases stayed unmatched. CDR3 bases: TGTGCCAGCAGTCCCATGGACAGGTACAATGAGCAGTTCTTC. Encoded protein: CASSPMDRYNEQFF.

The chain joins TRBV11-3 to TRBJ2-7; 9 nucleotides match TRBD2. Germline V gene data show CDR1 as SGHNT and CDR2 as YENEEA. V was clipped by 5 bases and J by 2 bases; unmatched bases: 7. The CDR3 runs 15 residues. The CDR3 bases are TGTGCCAGCAGCCGTACTTCTAGCGGGACCTACGAGCAGTACTTC. It is translated as CASSRTSSGTYEQYF.

The gene calls are TRBV3-1 (or the pseudogene TRBV3-2) and TRBJ1-2, with TRBD1 matching 10 bases. The germline gives CDR1 LGHDT, CDR2 YNNKEL (reference sequence). V was pared by 8 bases and J by 4 bases, with 1 base of the junction left unmatched. The CDR3 is 12 amino acids. The CDR3 DNA is TGTGCCAGCGGGACAGGGGCCTATGGCTACACCTTC. Translation: CASGTGAYGYTF.

This clone occurred a few times. The V and J genes are TRBV19 and TRBJ2-7; 9 positions match TRBD2. Germline values: CDR1 LNHDA, CDR2 SQIVND (reference sequence). The length of the CDR3 is 15 residues. Germline trimming cut 3 bases from V and 4 bases from J; bases unmatched to any gene: 7. This CDR3 reads CASSIAGGPSYEQYF. The CDR3 coding sequence is TGTGCCAGTAGTATCGCGGGAGGGCCCTCTTACGAGCAGTACTTC.

The V and J genes are TRBV27 and TRBJ2-7; 11 bases match TRBD2. Germline CDR1 is MNHEY and CDR2 is SMNVEV (reference sequence). V trimming: 6 bases; J trimming: 4 bases; junction bases outside the gene matches: 5. The CDR3 has 14 residues. Here the CDR3 reads CASSYSGREYEQYF. The CDR3 DNA reads as TGTGCCAGCAGCTATAGCGGGAGGGAGTACGAGCAGTACTTC.

In this sample, this clone turned up a few times. The CDR3 region is CASTNLGGGTGELFF. As DNA, the CDR3 is TGTGCCAGCACCAATCTAGGGGGGGGCACCGGGGAGCTGTTTTTT. V usage is TRBV27 and J usage is TRBJ2-2; weak D call: TRBD2 (7 bases). Germline V gene sequence: CDR1 MNHEY, CDR2 SMNVEV (reference sequence). This CDR3 spans 15 amino acids. V lost 7 bases, J lost 4 bases, and 16 bases lay in between.

This chain joins TRBV5-4 and TRBJ1-4; TRBD1 matches 9 bases. The ends lost 4 bases at V and 8 bases at J; junction bases unmatched: 9. Germline loops: CDR1 SGHNT, CDR2 YYREEE (reference sequence). The CDR3 covers 15 residues. The CDR3 bases are TGTGCCAGCAGCCCTCCGGGACAGGGCAACGAAAAACTGTTTTTT. It is translated as CASSPPGQGNEKLFF.

V is TRBV7-3 and J is TRBJ2-1, with 9 bases that match TRBD2. This CDR3 is built from 15 residues. Germline V gene data show CDR1 as SGHTA and CDR2 as FQGTGA. After removal of 3 bases from V and 5 bases from J, the junction contained 5 bases not matched to a gene. DNA for the CDR3: TGTGCCAGCAGCTTGGGGACTAGCAAAAACAATGAGCAGTTCTTC. Its protein is CASSLGTSKNNEQFF.

V and J are TRBV7-9 and TRBJ2-1; 9 bases fit TRBD2. Germline V gives CDR1 SEHNR, CDR2 FQNEAQ (reference sequence). J gave up 5 bases and V 1 base, and 9 bases lay outside the gene matches. The CDR3 sequence is 17 residues long. CDR3 sequence reads: CASSLVAPSGTHNEQFF. In DNA, the CDR3 is TGTGCCAGCAGCTTAGTCGCCCCTAGCGGGACCCACAATGAGCAGTTCTTC.